Presented here are 15 T cell receptor beta chains from one specimen sequenced in a study of cytomegalovirus exposure and HLA in healthy donors (dated by TCRdb to the late 2010s). The protocol used for the library was the immunoSEQ multiplex PCR assay. For the multiplex PCR, a mixture combining 60 forward primers for TCR Vbeta segments and 13 reverse primers for TCR Jbeta segments was used. Sourced from immuneACCESS, this table was stored by TCRdb with only in-frame sequences that have V and J called. A share of the clones is absent; for the studies checked, an unresolved V gene accounts for under half, and the remainder has no known explanation. The sample data list about 52,000 clones, and about three quarters of these were observed just once. Roughly 2.9% of the sample is in the top ten clones. Sequencing was carried out using PBMCs. The receptors come from a man aged 18 to 29 in good health and CMV-seronegative.

The chain couples TRBV6-5 to TRBJ1-5; tentatively, D is TRBD1 (5 bases). In germline, CDR1 is MNHEY, CDR2 SVGAGI. V lost 4 bases and J 2 bases, leaving 12 bases between the germline ends. The CDR3 runs 15 residues. The CDR3 spells CASSWGPGGNQPQHF. The CDR3 nucleotides read TGTGCCAGCAGTTGGGGCCCGGGTGGCAATCAGCCCCAGCATTTT.

V and J are TRBV29-1 and TRBJ2-1; D gene uncertain. Per germline, CDR1 SQVTM and CDR2 ANQGSEA. This CDR3 comprises 10 residues. The V and J ends lost 3 bases and 14 bases respectively, with 11 bases between them. The CDR3 is CSVDGNLEFF. The CDR3 DNA sequence: TGCAGCGTTGACGGTAACCTGGAGTTCTTC.

In regard to this clone: Relative to the germline gene, one junction end is altered; a read error may explain this. The chain employs TRBV13 and TRBJ2-1; no clear D. CDR1 and CDR2 from the germline V gene are PRHDT and FYEKMQ (reference sequence). This CDR3 has 15 residues. CDR3 DNA sequence: TGTGCCAGCAGCTTAGTTACCGATCCCTACGATGAGCAGTTCTTC. Translating gives CASSLVTDPYDEQFF.

J is TRBJ2-5 and V is TRBV9; D may be TRBD2 (6 bases). The CDR3 is made up of 15 amino acids. Trimming cost V 4 bases and J 1 base, with 14 bases left between them. The germline V gene encodes CDR1 SGDLS and CDR2 YYNGEE. The CDR3 reads CASSLEGAIQETQYF. CDR3 in DNA: TGTGCCAGCAGCTTGGAGGGAGCGATCCAAGAGACCCAGTACTTC.

The chain uses TRBV14 and TRBJ2-1; D may be TRBD2 (5 bases). The ends were cut back, 3 bases at V and 6 bases at J, with 9 bases in the middle. The germline V gene has CDR1 SGHDN and CDR2 FVKESK. This CDR3 has 13 residues. CDR3 region: CASSQRAANEQFF. The CDR3 DNA reads as TGTGCCAGCAGCCAGAGGGCGGCCAATGAGCAGTTCTTC.

The chain couples TRBV6-5 to TRBJ1-1; perhaps TRBD1 as D (6 bases). Germline CDR1 and CDR2: MNHEY and SVGAGI. This CDR3 has 13 residues. V dropped 7 bases and J dropped 0 bases, with 9 bases sitting between them. CDR3 sequence (DNA): TGTGCCAGCACCCAGGGGATGAACACTGAAGCTTTCTTT. Its translation is CASTQGMNTEAFF.

The J gene is TRBJ2-2, the V gene TRBV30; 7 positions match TRBD1. CDR1 GTSNPN and CDR2 SVGIG come from the germline V gene (reference sequence). V shed 6 bases, J shed 2 bases, and the junction held 3 bases outside the gene matches. The CDR3 sequence is 13 residues long. The CDR3 coding sequence is TGTGCCTGTCACAGGGGTAACACCGGGGAGCTGTTTTTT. Translating it yields CACHRGNTGELFF.

The chain is built from TRBV10-3 and TRBJ1-1; a weak D match, TRBD1 (5 bases). This CDR3 comprises 14 residues. Looked up from germline, CDR1 is ENHRY and CDR2 is SYGVKD. The V gene lost 4 bases and the J gene lost 1 base, with 10 bases spanning the gap. This CDR3 reads CAISGVRENTEAFF. The CDR3 coding sequence is TGTGCCATCAGTGGCGTCAGGGAGAACACTGAAGCTTTCTTT.

The CDR3 sequence: CASSQVLQQGYTEAFF. The CDR3 DNA follows: TGCGCCAGCAGCCAAGTCTTACAACAGGGATACACTGAAGCTTTCTTT. The J gene is TRBJ1-1, the V gene TRBV4-1; tentative D call: TRBD1 (6 bases). Germline CDR1 MGHRA, CDR2 YSYEKL. Trimming stripped 1 base from V and 3 bases from J, with 15 bases between. This CDR3 region has 16 residues.

This sequence joins TRBV12-5 and TRBJ1-1, with a possible D match to TRBD1 (6 bases). CDR1 and CDR2 from the germline V gene are LGHNT and FRNRAP. CDR3 length: 18 amino acids. Trimming pared 5 bases from V and 2 bases from J, leaving 24 bases between. The CDR3 here is CASGAVRDTPAFNTEAFF. CDR3 nucleotide sequence: TGTGCTAGTGGTGCCGTTCGGGACACCCCAGCTTTTAACACTGAAGCTTTCTTT.

This clone came up a few times. This chain uses TRBV7-2 with TRBJ2-7, with 7 bases matching TRBD2. Germline trimming cut 0 bases from V and 6 bases from J; bases unmatched to any gene: 11. The CDR3 is made up of 16 amino acids. Germline assignment: CDR1 SGHTA and CDR2 FQGNSA. CDR3 residues: CASSLAGTGGFSEQYF. The CDR3 DNA follows: TGTGCCAGCAGCTTAGCGGGGACGGGGGGATTCTCCGAGCAGTACTTC.

The chain couples TRBV7-2 to TRBJ2-7, with D possibly being TRBD1 (6 bases). The germline V gene encodes CDR1 SGHTA and CDR2 FQGNSA. This CDR3 contains 12 residues. Trimming stripped 5 bases from V and 4 bases from J, with 9 bases between. CDR3 protein: CASSIGQYEQYF. Written as DNA, the CDR3 is TGTGCCAGCAGCATCGGACAGTACGAGCAGTACTTC. The variable domain in full, with the rest retrieved from reference TRBV7-2 and TRBJ2-7, is GAGVSQSPSNKVTEKGKDVELRCDPISGHTALYWYRQSLGQGLEFLIYFQGNSAPDKSGLPSDRFSAERTGGSVSTLTIQRTQQEDSAVYLCASSIGQYEQYFGPGTRLTVT.

The chain carries TRBV27 and TRBJ2-7; 10 bases match TRBD2. The CDR3 totals 15 residues. Per germline, CDR1 MNHEY and CDR2 SMNVEV (reference sequence). The V gene end was trimmed by 2 bases and the J gene end by 1 base; junction bases not matched to a gene: 2. CDR3 bases: TGTGCCAGCAGTTTACTAGCGGGGGATTCCTACGAGCAGTACTTC. Its translation is CASSLLAGDSYEQYF.

This clone has just a few counts. The chain is built from TRBV4-1 and TRBJ2-7; 9 bases align to TRBD1. With 1 base clipped from V and 3 bases from J, the junction kept 7 bases outside the gene matches. Germline values: CDR1 MGHRA, CDR2 YSYEKL. This CDR3 is built from 16 residues. CDR3: CASSQGLQGAFYEQYF. The CDR3 DNA reads as TGCGCCAGCAGCCAAGGTTTACAGGGGGCCTTCTACGAGCAGTACTTC.

This clone has more than one count but fewer than ten. This chain connects TRBV7-8 to TRBJ2-1; 8 bases align to TRBD2. Germline V gene data show CDR1 as SGHVS and CDR2 as FQNEAQ. V was clipped by 2 bases and J by 8 bases; unmatched bases: 11. CDR3 length equals 16 residues. This chain's CDR3 is CASSLYQRGLLDEQFF. CDR3 nucleotides: TGTGCCAGCAGCTTATACCAGCGGGGGCTCTTGGATGAGCAGTTCTTC.